One T cell receptor (beta chain) is described in this entry. The target antigen is unknown. The sample is drawn from a study of beta chain features in type 1 diabetes. Turning to the study itself: In age, gender and cell yields, patients were similar to healthy donors.

General observations from the study: Whether TCRB rearrangement is influenced by HLA type was left unresolved in this analysis. TCRB CDR3 length was moderately but significantly reduced in all four CD4+ subsets of Type 1 diabetes patients.

The germline V gene encodes CDR1 LGHNA and CDR2 YSLEER. The CDR3 sequence is 16 residues long. V was clipped by 0 bases and J by 0 bases; unmatched bases: 2. The isolated RNA, all of it, was reverse transcribed, so expressed TCRB transcripts were what got sequenced. Clones were sequenced by immunoSEQ multiplex PCR, and TCRdb holds only the in-frame ones, with some missing. The sample contains about 710,000 clones, roughly 13% of which appear only once. What was sequenced was naive CD4+ T cells from blood. This sequence was found in a man between 18 and 29 years old with type 1 diabetes. The chain couples TRBV4-3 to TRBJ2-3; 8 bases line up with TRBD2. The CDR3 sequence: CASSQDSSGSTDTQYF. The CDR3 DNA reads as TGCGCCAGCAGCCAAGATTCTAGCGGGAGCACAGATACGCAGTATTTT.